This T cell receptor (beta chain) was obtained from a study of blood T cell repertoires in COVID-19. About the research overall: T cells, B-cell-depleted T cells, or PBMCs supplied cDNA or gDNA.

Study processing details: Amplification of reference gene primers provided the estimated nucleated cell counts. Profiling relied on immunoSEQ multiplex PCR, and the TCRdb table lists in-frame clones only, not all of them. That table is the source of V, J and clone size, and D and trimming were worked out from the DNA. The sample lists fewer than 85,000 clones; 70% to 80% were seen once. Germline-derived CDR1 and CDR2 are SGHRS and YFSETQ. Trimming took 2 bases from V and 4 from J; bases not matched to a gene: 4. There are 14 residues in the CDR3. Sequenced input: peripheral blood. The chain links TRBV5-1 to TRBJ2-7; 9 bases agree with TRBD1. The clonotype was recovered from a man in his sixties with active or convalescent COVID-19. CDR3 loop: CASSFRQGDYEQYF. DNA of the CDR3: TGCGCCAGCAGCTTTAGACAGGGGGATTACGAGCAGTACTTC.